A single sample gave rise to the 20 T cell receptor beta chains below, sequenced in a study of blood T cell repertoires in COVID-19. Clones were sequenced by immunoSEQ multiplex PCR, and TCRdb holds only the in-frame ones, with some missing. The repertoire has hundreds of thousands of clones, roughly nine tenths of them found once; the top ten carry 0.95% to 1.2%. The material sequenced was PBMCs or T cells enriched from blood (not recorded which). The receptors originated from a man aged 25-40 years who had recovered from COVID-19.

The chain employs TRBV5-6 and TRBJ2-5, with 8 bases fitting TRBD1. Germline CDR1 and CDR2: SGHDT and YYEEEE. J lost 0 bases, V lost 4 bases, and 2 bases had no gene match. The CDR3 spans 14 residues. CDR3 sequence reads: CASSAGQDQETQYF. The CDR3 nucleotides are TGTGCCAGCAGCGCGGGACAGGACCAAGAGACCCAGTACTTC.

V and J are TRBV7-9 and TRBJ1-5; possibly TRBD1 for D (6 bases). There are 16 residues in the CDR3. Trimming cost V 5 bases and J 1 base, with 15 bases left between them. CDR1 is SEHNR, CDR2 FQNEAQ, per germline (reference sequence). CDR3 coding DNA: TGTGCCAGCAGCGGGCCCGGGACATCGAGCAATCAGCCCCAGCATTTT. Amino acids: CASSGPGTSSNQPQHF.

The chain joins TRBV11-2 to TRBJ2-7, with 11 bases aligning to TRBD1. CDR3 size: 15 residues. Per the germline V gene, CDR1 is SGHAT and CDR2 is FQNNGV. Germline trimming cut 5 bases from V and 2 bases from J; bases unmatched to any gene: 5. CDR3 bases: TGTGCCAGCAGCCCCGGGACAGGGGGACCCTACGAGCAGTACTTC. It translates to CASSPGTGGPYEQYF. Full variable domain (outside the CDR3, taken from reference TRBV11-2 and TRBJ2-7): EAGVAQSPRYKIIEKRQSVAFWCNPISGHATLYWYQQILGQGPKLLIQFQNNGVVDDSQLPKDRFSAERLKGVDSTLKIQPAKLEDSAVYLCASSPGTGGPYEQYFGPGTRLTVT.

The chain has TRBV6-5 and TRBJ2-1; TRBD1 is a possible D gene (5 bases). The CDR3 is made up of 14 amino acids. Between the trimmed V and J ends, which lost 2 bases and 3 bases, there was a span of 8 bases. The germline V gene encodes CDR1 MNHEY and CDR2 SVGAGI. The CDR3 nucleotides are TGTGCCAGCAGTTACGCGGACAACTACAATGAGCAGTTCTTC. Its translation: CASSYADNYNEQFF.

The J gene is TRBJ2-3, the V gene TRBV10-3; no clear D gene. V lost 2 bases and J lost 1, with 10 bases in between. The CDR3 runs 15 residues. CDR1 and CDR2 (germline): ENHRY, SYGVKD. Written as DNA, the CDR3 is TGTGCCATCAGTGAGGGGCAGTTTGGCACAGATACGCAGTATTTT. Its translation: CAISEGQFGTDTQYF.

V gene TRBV28 combines with J gene TRBJ1-2; 9 bases match TRBD1. Germline trimming cut 4 bases from V and 1 base from J; bases unmatched to any gene: 7. The CDR3 totals 16 residues. Germline CDR1 reads MDHEN; CDR2 reads SYDVKM. The CDR3 reads CASSSITGGGNYGYTF. In DNA, the CDR3 is TGTGCCAGCAGTTCAATCACAGGGGGCGGTAACTATGGCTACACCTTC.

V gene TRBV28 combines with J gene TRBJ1-2; D is possibly TRBD1 (5 bases). The CDR3 length is 13 residues. The germline V gene encodes CDR1 MDHEN and CDR2 SYDVKM. The V and J ends lost 3 bases and 8 bases respectively, with 13 bases between them. CDR3 in DNA: TGTGCCAGCAGTTTGGGGCGGGAGGGAGGCTACACCTTC. It codes for CASSLGREGGYTF.

The rearrangement uses TRBV27 and TRBJ2-7; D remains ambiguous. V dropped 2 bases and J dropped 1 base, with 12 bases sitting between them. This CDR3 spans 15 amino acids. CDR1 is MNHEY, CDR2 SMNVEV, per germline (reference sequence). The DNA of the CDR3 is TGTGCCAGCAGTTTAGAGCCGGGTAGGTCCTACGAGCAGTACTTC. Residues: CASSLEPGRSYEQYF.

This clone came up once. This chain joins TRBV5-1 and TRBJ1-2, with TRBD1 matching 9 bases. Unmatched junction bases numbered 16, after V lost 4 bases and J lost 0 bases. Germline V gene lookup returns CDR1 SGHRS and CDR2 YFSETQ. There are 19 residues in the CDR3. CDR3 protein: CASSPAGAQGAKTNYGYTF. The CDR3 nucleotides read TGCGCCAGCAGCCCTGCTGGGGCACAGGGGGCAAAAACTAACTATGGCTACACCTTC.

The chain is built from TRBV11-2 and TRBJ1-1; maybe TRBD1 (5 bases). Germline lookup yields CDR1 SGHAT and CDR2 FQNNGV. With 3 bases removed from V and 6 bases from J, the gap between germline ends came to 11 bases. This CDR3 spans 13 amino acids. The CDR3 coding sequence is TGTGCCAGCAGCTTTGCAGGGTTGGCTGAAGCTTTCTTT. It codes for CASSFAGLAEAFF.

The genes are TRBV7-2 and TRBJ2-5; perhaps TRBD2 as D (6 bases). CDR3 length: 15 residues. Germline CDR1 reads SGHTA; CDR2 reads FQGNSA. V was cut by 5 bases and J by 1 base, with 14 bases left in between. Here the CDR3 reads CASSPGGDRQETQYF. The CDR3, as DNA: TGTGCCAGCAGCCCCGGGGGTGACCGCCAAGAGACCCAGTACTTC.

The genes are TRBV5-4 and TRBJ2-7, with 10 positions matching TRBD1. Germline V gene lookup returns CDR1 SGHNT and CDR2 YYREEE (reference sequence). The CDR3 runs to 15 residues. J gave up 3 bases and V 3 bases, and 6 bases lay outside the gene matches. The CDR3 nucleotides are TGTGCCAGCAGCTCGCCCGGACAGGGGGTCTACGAGCAGTACTTC. Encoded protein: CASSSPGQGVYEQYF. Filled out from reference TRBV5-4 and TRBJ2-7, the complete variable domain reads ETGVTQSPTHLIKTRGQQVTLRCSSQSGHNTVSWYQQALGQGPQFIFQYYREEENGRGNFPPRFSGLQFPNYSSELNVNALELDDSALYLCASSSPGQGVYEQYFGPGTRLTVT.

This clone was seen just once. V is TRBV12-3 or TRBV12-4 and J is TRBJ1-2; D call uncertain. CDR3 length: 11 residues. The germline V and J ends were trimmed by 3 bases and 4 bases, with 3 bases remaining between them. CDR3 amino acids: CASSFSYGYTF. In DNA form, the CDR3 reads TGTGCCAGCAGTTTCTCCTATGGCTACACCTTC.

The sample holds one count of this clone. The sample carries other DNA sequences with the same CDR3. The rearrangement uses TRBV28 and TRBJ1-2, with D possibly being TRBD1 (6 bases). Germline V gene lookup returns CDR1 MDHEN and CDR2 SYDVKM. V lost 5 bases, J lost 4 bases, and 11 bases lay in between. The CDR3 spans 13 residues. Written as DNA, the CDR3 is TGTGCCAGCAGTCTCAGGGGCTCCTATGGCTACACCTTC. Residues: CASSLRGSYGYTF.

The chain combines TRBV3-1 (or the pseudogene TRBV3-2) with TRBJ2-3; possible D gene TRBD2, 6 bases. Deletions cut 4 bases from V and 5 bases from J, with 13 bases between. CDR3 size: 14 residues. Germline V gives CDR1 LGHDT, CDR2 YNNKEL (reference sequence). The CDR3 DNA reads as TGTGCCAGCAGCCTCCTGAGCGGGCGAGATACGCAGTATTTT. Translating it yields CASSLLSGRDTQYF.

The chain carries TRBV19 and TRBJ2-7; 8 positions match TRBD2. J gave up 1 base and V 3 bases, and 8 bases lay outside the gene matches. This CDR3 spans 16 amino acids. The germline V gene encodes CDR1 LNHDA and CDR2 SQIVND (reference sequence). CDR3 DNA sequence: TGTGCCAGTAGTATGGGGGTAGCGGGACCTTCCTACGAGCAGTACTTC. Translating it yields CASSMGVAGPSYEQYF.

In its sample, this clone was seen once. The chain combines TRBV10-1 with TRBJ1-5; perhaps TRBD1 as D (6 bases). The V gene's germline CDR1 is WNHNN and CDR2 SYGVQD (reference sequence). Trimming left V 2 bases short and J 4 bases short, with 6 bases between. The CDR3 has 13 residues. The DNA of the CDR3 is TGCGCCAGCAGTGAGGGACAGAATCAGCCCCAGCATTTT. Its translation is CASSEGQNQPQHF.

The rearrangement links TRBV4-1 to TRBJ2-1; TRBD2 aligns across 9 bases. Looked up from germline, CDR1 is MGHRA and CDR2 is YSYEKL. The CDR3 length is 16 residues. V dropped 1 base and J dropped 8; count of bases not matched to a gene: 9. The CDR3 coding sequence is TGCGCCAGCAGCCAAGGGGTTAGCGGGAGAGGATATGAGCAGTTCTTC. Translated, it gives CASSQGVSGRGYEQFF.

The chain combines TRBV19 with TRBJ1-4, with D unclear. Trimming cost V 7 bases and J 0 bases, with 18 bases left between them. The length of the CDR3 is 17 residues. CDR1 LNHDA and CDR2 SQIVND come from the germline V gene (reference sequence). The CDR3 spells CASTHRPGWATNEKLFF. Written as DNA, the CDR3 is TGTGCCAGTACCCACCGCCCCGGGTGGGCAACTAATGAAAAACTGTTTTTT.

The J gene is TRBJ1-6, the V gene TRBV7-2, with 12 bases lining up with TRBD1. The germline CDR1 and CDR2 sequences are SGHTA and FQGNSA. Trimming cost V 5 bases and J 7 bases; bases outside gene matches: 15. The CDR3 totals 19 residues. CDR3 protein: CASSHPREPGQGANSPLHF. The CDR3 coding sequence is TGTGCCAGCAGCCACCCGAGAGAGCCGGGACAGGGGGCCAATTCACCCCTCCACTTT.